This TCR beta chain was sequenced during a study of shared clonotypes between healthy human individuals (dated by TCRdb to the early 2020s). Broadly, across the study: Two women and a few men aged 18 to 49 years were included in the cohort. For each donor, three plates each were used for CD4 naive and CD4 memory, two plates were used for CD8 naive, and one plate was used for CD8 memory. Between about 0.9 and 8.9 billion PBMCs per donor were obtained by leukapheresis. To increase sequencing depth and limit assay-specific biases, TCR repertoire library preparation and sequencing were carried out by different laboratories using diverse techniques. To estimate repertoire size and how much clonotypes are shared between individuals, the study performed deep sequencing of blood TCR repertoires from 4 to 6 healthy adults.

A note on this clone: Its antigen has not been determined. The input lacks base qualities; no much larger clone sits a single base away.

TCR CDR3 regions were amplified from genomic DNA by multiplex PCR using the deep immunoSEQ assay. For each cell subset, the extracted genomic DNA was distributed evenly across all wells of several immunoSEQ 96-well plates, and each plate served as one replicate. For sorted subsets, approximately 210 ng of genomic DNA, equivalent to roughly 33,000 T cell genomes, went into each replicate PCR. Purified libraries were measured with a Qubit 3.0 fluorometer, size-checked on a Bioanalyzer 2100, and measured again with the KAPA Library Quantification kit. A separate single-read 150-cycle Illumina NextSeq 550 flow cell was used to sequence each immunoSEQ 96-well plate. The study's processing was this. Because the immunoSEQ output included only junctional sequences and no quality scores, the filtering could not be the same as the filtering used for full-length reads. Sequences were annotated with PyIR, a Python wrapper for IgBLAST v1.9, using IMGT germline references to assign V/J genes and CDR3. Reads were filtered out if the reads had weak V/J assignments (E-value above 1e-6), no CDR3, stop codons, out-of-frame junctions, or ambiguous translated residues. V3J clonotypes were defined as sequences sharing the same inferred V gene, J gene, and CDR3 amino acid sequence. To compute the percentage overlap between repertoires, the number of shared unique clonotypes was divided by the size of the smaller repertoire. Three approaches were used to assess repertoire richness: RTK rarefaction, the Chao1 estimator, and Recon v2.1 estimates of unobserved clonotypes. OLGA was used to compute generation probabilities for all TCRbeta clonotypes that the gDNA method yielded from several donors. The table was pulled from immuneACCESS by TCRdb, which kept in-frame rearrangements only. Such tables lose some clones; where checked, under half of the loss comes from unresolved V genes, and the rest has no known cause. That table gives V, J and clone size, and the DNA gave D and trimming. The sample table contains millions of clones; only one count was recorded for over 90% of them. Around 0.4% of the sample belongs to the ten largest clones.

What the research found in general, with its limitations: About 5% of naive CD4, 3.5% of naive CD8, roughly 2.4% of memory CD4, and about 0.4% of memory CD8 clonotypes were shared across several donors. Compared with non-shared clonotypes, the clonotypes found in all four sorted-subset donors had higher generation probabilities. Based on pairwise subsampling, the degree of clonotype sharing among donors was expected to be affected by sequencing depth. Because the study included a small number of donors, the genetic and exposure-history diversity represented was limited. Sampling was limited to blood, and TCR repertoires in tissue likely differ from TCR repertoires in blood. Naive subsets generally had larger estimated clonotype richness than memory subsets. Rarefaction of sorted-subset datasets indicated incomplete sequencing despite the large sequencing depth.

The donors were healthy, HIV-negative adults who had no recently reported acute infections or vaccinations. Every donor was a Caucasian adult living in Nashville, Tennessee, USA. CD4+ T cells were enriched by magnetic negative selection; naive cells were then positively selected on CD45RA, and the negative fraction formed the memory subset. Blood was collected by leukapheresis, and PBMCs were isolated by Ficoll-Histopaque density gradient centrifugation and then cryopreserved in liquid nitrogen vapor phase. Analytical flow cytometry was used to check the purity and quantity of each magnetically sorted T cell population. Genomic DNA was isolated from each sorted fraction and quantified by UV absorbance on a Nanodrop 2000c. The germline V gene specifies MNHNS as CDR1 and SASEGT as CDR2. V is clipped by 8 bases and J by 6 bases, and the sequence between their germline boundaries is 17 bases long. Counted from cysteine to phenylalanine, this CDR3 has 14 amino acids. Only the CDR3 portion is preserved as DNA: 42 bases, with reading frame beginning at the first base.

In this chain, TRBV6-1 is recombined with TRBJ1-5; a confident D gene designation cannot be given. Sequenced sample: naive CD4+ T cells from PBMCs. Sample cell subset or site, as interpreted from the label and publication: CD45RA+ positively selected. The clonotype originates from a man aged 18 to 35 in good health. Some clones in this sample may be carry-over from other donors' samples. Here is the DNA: TGTGCCAGCCGATGGTGGGGAGTAGCTCAGCCCCAGCATTTT. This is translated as CASRWWGVAQPQHF.